Below are 7 T cell receptor beta chains sequenced from a single sample in a study of T cells in Graves' hyperthyroidism and ophthalmopathy. TCR beta CDR3 sequences were amplified from RNA transcripts. TCR CDR3 underwent first-round RT-PCR with the HTBI primer set. TCRdb analysed the multiplex PCR reads with MiXCR anew, one entry per CDR3 protein. The repertoire holds about 350,000 distinct CDR3 sequences, with around 14% as singletons. Source material: blood. These receptors all come from a woman in her twenties or thirties with Graves' hyperthyroidism.

The table lists this clonotype with many counts. The chain couples TRBV20-1 to TRBJ2-1; 10 bases match TRBD2. Germline V gene data show CDR1 as DFQATT and CDR2 as SNEGSKA (reference sequence). This CDR3 has 14 residues. The J segment lost 3 bases and the V segment lost 6 bases, leaving 5 bases of the junction unmatched. The DNA of the CDR3 is TGCAGTGCCCGACGGACTAGCGGCTACAATGAGCAGTTCTTC. Translation gives CSARRTSGYNEQFF.

The chain carries TRBV12-3 or TRBV12-4 and TRBJ2-1, with D perhaps TRBD1 (6 bases). Trimming took off 4 bases at V and 0 bases at J, with 10 bases between the two ends. This CDR3 is built from 15 residues. CDR3: CASSSQGSSYNEQFF. The DNA of the CDR3 is TGTGCCAGCAGTTCCCAGGGGAGCTCCTACAATGAGCAGTTCTTC.

This clonotype was found many times. The chain combines TRBV12-3 or TRBV12-4 with TRBJ2-1; a possible D gene is TRBD2 (6 bases). The germline V and J ends were trimmed by 6 bases and 7 bases, with 19 bases remaining between them. The CDR3 totals 15 residues. The CDR3 region is CASSAPSRAGNEQFF. In DNA form, the CDR3 reads TGTGCCAGCAGCGCGCCCTCAAGGGCGGGGAATGAGCAGTTCTTC.

This clonotype has ten or more counts. The rearrangement joins TRBV11-2 to TRBJ1-1; a possible D gene is TRBD1 (5 bases). This CDR3 is 14 amino acids long. Germline V gene data show CDR1 as SGHAT and CDR2 as FQNNGV. V lost 6 bases and J lost 8, with 19 bases in between. The CDR3 DNA follows: TGTGCCAGCAGTTTCTGGGACCCTCCTATCGAAGCTTTCTTT. Protein: CASSFWDPPIEAFF.

Many counts were recorded for this clonotype. V is TRBV20-1 and J is TRBJ2-7, with 10 positions matching TRBD1. There are 14 residues in the CDR3. The V gene end was trimmed by 6 bases and the J gene end by 5 bases; junction bases not matched to a gene: 10. Germline CDR1 DFQATT, CDR2 SNEGSKA (reference sequence). The DNA of the CDR3 is TGCAGTGCCTCGCCAGGGACAGGGGCCAACGAGCAGTACTTC. Translated: CSASPGTGANEQYF.

This chain uses TRBV7-9 with TRBJ1-4; possible D gene TRBD1, 5 bases. The V end was cut by 5 bases, the J end by 3 bases, with 16 bases between. Germline CDR1 is SEHNR and CDR2 is FQNEAQ (reference sequence). This CDR3 contains 16 residues. Written as DNA, the CDR3 is TGTGCCAGCAGCAATACCCGGGGGGGGTCTAATGAAAAACTGTTTTTT. This codes for CASSNTRGGSNEKLFF. The whole variable domain, filled in from reference TRBV7-9 and TRBJ1-4, reads DTGVSQNPRHKITKRGQNVTFRCDPISEHNRLYWYRQTLGQGPEFLTYFQNEAQLEKSRLLSDRFSAERPKGSFSTLEIQRTEQGDSAMYLCASSNTRGGSNEKLFFGSGTQLSVL.

A few counts support this clonotype. This chain links TRBV6-2 or TRBV6-3 with TRBJ2-7; 9 positions match TRBD2. Trimming took 1 base from V and 2 from J; bases not matched to a gene: 6. CDR1 and CDR2 (germline): MNHEY, SVGEGT. This CDR3 has 16 amino acids. The CDR3 region has the DNA TGTGCCAGCAGTTACTTCCTGGCGGGAGGGACCTACGAGCAGTACTTC. This gives the protein CASSYFLAGGTYEQYF.